This is a list of T cell receptor beta chains from one sample in a study of T cell responses to AZD1222 COVID-19 vaccine. Data came from immunoSEQ multiplex PCR; TCRdb stores just in-frame clones and leaves some out. The sample holds around 120,000 clones, about 91% seen once. This specimen consisted of peripheral blood, obtained 28 days after the second AZD1222 dose. The origin of the receptors is an adult who received the AZD1222 COVID-19 vaccine. The CDR3 runs from the conserved cysteine through the conserved F or W.

V	J	CDR3
TRBV9	TRBJ2-7	CASSVGLAVGEQYF
TRBV5-1	TRBJ2-2	CASSLEAGVGTGELFF
TRBV11-3	TRBJ2-3	CASSLGASSDTQYF
TRBV11-2	TRBJ2-7	CASRWTSGGLDEQYF
TRBV2	TRBJ1-2	CASSRQGALYGYTF
TRBV7-3	TRBJ2-1	CASSYQDTSRNNEQFF
TRBV2	TRBJ1-1	CASIRVGTEAFF
TRBV5-1	TRBJ2-1	CASSLGGRSYNEQFF
TRBV5-1	TRBJ2-6	CASSLQLGVQGSGANVLTF
TRBV19	TRBJ2-3	CASRETGFKTDTQYF
TRBV7-8	TRBJ1-3	CASSRQGFGNTIYF
TRBV29-1	TRBJ1-1	CSVVGGWGMNTEAFF
TRBV3-1/TRBV3-2	TRBJ2-3	CASSQDPFTDTQYF
TRBV10-3	TRBJ2-5	CAISGSEKETQYF
TRBV2	TRBJ1-2	CASSEAPRDYGYTF
TRBV30	TRBJ2-2	CAWSVMDRELFF
TRBV2	TRBJ2-7	CASSELPGRTSGRIFPEQYF
TRBV20-1	TRBJ2-7	CSASSAGTRYEQYF
TRBV19	TRBJ1-2	CASSMDGFNYGYTF
TRBV24-1	TRBJ2-3	CATSAAGDTDTQYF
TRBV7-9	TRBJ1-1	CASSLGRAQAFF
TRBV15	TRBJ1-5	CATSMDAQPQHF
TRBV19	TRBJ1-2	CASSIERYYGYTF
TRBV5-4	TRBJ2-7	CASSLDVNEQYF
TRBV4-2	TRBJ2-3	CASRGGDTQYF
TRBV28	TRBJ2-1	CASSLSSLRGEQFF
TRBV6-5	TRBJ1-5	CASSYSNNQPQHF
TRBV10-3	TRBJ1-2	CAISEADRGYTF
TRBV13	TRBJ1-1	CAGRQGWNTEAFF
TRBV15	TRBJ1-6	CATSRDIGALMNSPLHF
TRBV28	TRBJ1-2	CASSRKLYYGYTF
TRBV19	TRBJ2-2	CASSKGHLRDTGELFF
TRBV10-3	TRBJ2-5	CAISESRQSNTKETQYF
TRBV5-5	TRBJ1-3	CASSLEGQSSGNTIYF
TRBV19	TRBJ2-3	CASSSAGGDPADTQYF
TRBV27	TRBJ2-2	CASSLYQGATGELFF
TRBV11-2	TRBJ2-1	CASSPLAGGTYNEQFF
TRBV27	TRBJ1-6	CASSLLSGTGRSPLHF
TRBV6-1	TRBJ1-1	CASSEAADWLSTEAFF
TRBV25-1	TRBJ1-1	CASRQRSDGRNTEAFF
TRBV7-7	TRBJ2-1	CASSPWASGSLGEQFF